This record looks at one T cell receptor beta chain sequence and its context. The assay was immunoSEQ multiplex PCR, and TCRdb's table has in-frame clones only and misses some. The data show approximately 140,000 clones, approximately 92% seen once. The sample comes from a study of T cell responses to AZD1222 COVID-19 vaccine. This TCR derives from an adult who received the AZD1222 COVID-19 vaccine. Sequences were derived from peripheral blood, sampled 28 days after the second AZD1222 dose.

The CDR3 sequence: CASKRAGGTGGNTEAFF. The CDR3 nucleotides read TGTGCCAGCAAGAGGGCAGGCGGGACAGGGGGCAATACTGAAGCTTTCTTT. V is TRBV27 and J is TRBJ1-1; 12 bases fit TRBD1. From germline, CDR1 is MNHEY and CDR2 SMNVEV (reference sequence). This CDR3 is 17 amino acids long. The trim removed 7 bases at V and 5 bases at J, leaving 14 bases unmatched.